Below are 11 T cell receptor beta chains sequenced from a single sample in a study of blood T cell repertoires in COVID-19. The table came from immunoSEQ multiplex PCR; TCRdb's copy has only in-frame clones and leaves some out. The repertoire includes some 350,000 clones, around 89% of them detected once, and 6.5% sits in the top ten. Sequenced: peripheral blood. The origin of the receptors is a young man with active or convalescent COVID-19.

V usage is TRBV28 and J usage is TRBJ1-6, with D tentatively TRBD1 (5 bases). The CDR3 runs to 15 residues. Per the germline V gene, CDR1 is MDHEN and CDR2 is SYDVKM. The ends were cut back, 6 bases at V and 6 bases at J, with 15 bases in the middle. Here the CDR3 reads CASRLRQNSNSPLHF. CDR3 bases: TGTGCCAGCAGACTTAGACAGAATAGTAATTCACCCCTCCACTTT. Complete variable domain (other parts from reference TRBV28 and TRBJ1-6): DVKVTQSSRYLVKRTGEKVFLECVQDMDHENMFWYRQDPGLGLRLIYFSYDVKMKEKGDIPEGYSVSREKKERFSLILESASTNQTSMYLCASRLRQNSNSPLHFGNGTRLTVT.

The gene calls are TRBV4-3 and TRBJ2-1; 7 bases are shared with TRBD2. V dropped 4 bases and J dropped 8; count of bases not matched to a gene: 20. Germline loops: CDR1 LGHNA, CDR2 YSLEER. CDR3 length: 18 amino acids. In DNA form, the CDR3 reads TGCGCCAGCAGCCCCGAACTTGGGGCGGGAGTGATACCCCATGAGCAGTTCTTC. This sequence encodes CASSPELGAGVIPHEQFF.

CDR3 coding DNA: TGTGCCAGCAGCCTGGGGACAGGAGTGAATGAGCAGTTCTTC. Protein: CASSLGTGVNEQFF. The V gene is TRBV7-3, the J gene TRBJ2-1; 8 nucleotides line up with TRBD1. Looked up from germline, CDR1 is SGHTA and CDR2 is FQGTGA. The CDR3 totals 14 residues. Unmatched junction bases numbered 7, after V lost 5 bases and J lost 7 bases.

The chain carries TRBV27 and TRBJ1-5; D gene ambiguous. The CDR3 contains 13 residues. The germline V gene encodes CDR1 MNHEY and CDR2 SMNVEV (reference sequence). Trimming took off 5 bases at V and 6 bases at J, with 11 bases between the two ends. In DNA form, the CDR3 reads TGTGCCAGCAGTAGAGGCGGAGGTCAGCCCCAGCATTTT. Translating gives CASSRGGGQPQHF.

This chain connects TRBV5-1 to TRBJ2-4; perhaps TRBD2 as D (5 bases). This CDR3 spans 15 amino acids. V was cut by 0 bases and J by 0 bases, with 7 bases left in between. Germline values: CDR1 SGHRS, CDR2 YFSETQ. The DNA for the CDR3 is TGCGCCAGCAGCTTGGAGCGGCCAGCCAAAAACATTCAGTACTTC. It yields the protein CASSLERPAKNIQYF.

The rearrangement joins TRBV3-1 (or the pseudogene TRBV3-2) to TRBJ2-7, with 8 bases aligning to TRBD2. The CDR3 sequence is 14 residues long. The junction had 2 bases not matched to a gene; V was cut back by 1 base and J by 3 bases. CDR1 LGHDT and CDR2 YNNKEL come from the germline V gene (reference sequence). CDR3 nucleotides: TGTGCCAGCAGCCAAGTTGGGACTAGCTACGAGCAGTACTTC. Protein sequence: CASSQVGTSYEQYF.

In this sample, this clone turned up once. V gene TRBV7-8 combines with J gene TRBJ1-6; 11 bases line up with TRBD1. CDR1 is SGHVS and CDR2 is FQNEAQ in the germline V gene. The CDR3 spans 12 residues. Germline trimming cut 10 bases from V and 9 bases from J; bases unmatched to any gene: 2. CDR3 coding DNA: TGTGCCACAGGGACAGGGGGTTCACCCCTCCACTTT. Protein sequence: CATGTGGSPLHF.

In this sample, this clone turned up a few times. J is TRBJ2-1 and V is TRBV6-6; possible D gene TRBD2, 6 bases. Germline V gene lookup returns CDR1 MNHNY and CDR2 SVGAGI (reference sequence). The CDR3 length is 15 residues. The germline V and J ends were trimmed by 5 bases and 6 bases, with 17 bases remaining between them. CDR3 sequence (DNA): TGTGCCAGCAGTAGTACGGGAGCCGCGGCCAATGAGCAGTTCTTC. Encoded protein: CASSSTGAAANEQFF.

The chain employs TRBV7-2 and TRBJ1-5, with 8 bases identical to TRBD1. From germline, CDR1 is SGHTA and CDR2 FQGNSA. The CDR3 spans 15 residues. V was clipped by 1 base and J by 7 bases; unmatched bases: 6. The CDR3 region is CASSLGTGNRQPQHF. The CDR3 DNA reads TGTGCCAGCAGCTTAGGGACAGGGAACCGGCAGCCCCAGCATTTT.

Points on this clone: A read error may explain this, as a much larger clone is one base away. This sequence joins TRBV7-2 and TRBJ2-5, with D perhaps TRBD2 (5 bases). The germline V gene encodes CDR1 SGHTA and CDR2 FQGNSA. V was pared by 1 base and J by 5 bases, with 11 bases between. CDR3 length equals 14 residues. CDR3: CASSLDEGRETQYF. CDR3 nucleotide sequence: TGTGCCAGCAGCTTAGACGAGGGAAGGGAGACCCAGTACTTC. Complete variable domain (other parts from reference TRBV7-2 and TRBJ2-5): GAGVSQSPSNKVTEKGKDVELRCDPISGHTALYWYRQSLGQGLEFLIYFQGNSAPDKSGLPSDRFSAERTGGSVSTLTIQRTQQEDSAVYLCASSLDEGRETQYFGPGTRLLVL.

The J gene is TRBJ1-4, the V gene TRBV18, with 8 bases identical to TRBD1. Looked up from germline, CDR1 is KGHSH and CDR2 is LQKENI. The CDR3 sequence is 16 residues long. The J segment lost 8 bases and the V segment lost 3 bases, leaving 11 bases of the junction unmatched. The DNA for the CDR3 is TGTGCCAGCTCACCTGTTTTTGGACAGGGTCACGAAAAACTGTTTTTT. Translation gives CASSPVFGQGHEKLFF.